A single sample is the source of the 5 T cell receptor beta chains below, sequenced in a study of T cell responses to AZD1222 COVID-19 vaccine (dated by TCRdb to the early 2020s). Library method: the immunoSEQ multiplex PCR assay. The table comes from immuneACCESS by way of TCRdb, which keeps in-frame sequences with V and J called. Part of the clones is missing from these tables; in studies checked, under half for an unresolved V gene and the rest for unknown reasons. Here the sample has around 140,000 clones; around 89% occur a single time. Around 1.6% of the sample is in the top ten clones. Taken with the paper, the label for time point translates to: baseline before first vaccination. The material sequenced was peripheral blood, taken on day 0 of AZD1222 vaccination. Receptors were obtained from an adult in good health.

The V gene is TRBV29-1, the J gene TRBJ1-1; D remains ambiguous. Trimming pared 6 bases from V and 1 base from J, leaving 15 bases between. The CDR3 covers 14 residues. Looked up from germline, CDR1 is SQVTM and CDR2 is ANQGSEA. CDR3 residues: CSVWNINKNTEAFF. For the CDR3, the DNA is TGCAGCGTATGGAACATAAACAAGAACACTGAAGCTTTCTTT. Based on the CDR3 plus reference TRBV29-1 and TRBJ1-1, the full variable domain is SAVISQKPSRDICQRGTSLTIQCQVDSQVTMMFWYRQQPGQSLTLIATANQGSEATYESGFVIDKFPISRPNLTFSTLTVSNMSPEDSSIYLCSVWNINKNTEAFFGQGTRLTVV.

CDR3 coding DNA: TGTGCCAGCAGTCCAACGACACAGGGCTACGAGCAGTACTTC. This sequence encodes CASSPTTQGYEQYF. The genes are TRBV27 and TRBJ2-7, with a tentative D call TRBD1 (6 bases). This CDR3 is 14 amino acids long. CDR1 is MNHEY, CDR2 SMNVEV, per germline (reference sequence). Trimming left V 5 bases short and J 3 bases short, with 14 bases between.

The chain's CDR3 is CASSLVGGHNQPQHF. CDR3 sequence (DNA): TGTGCCAGCTCCCTAGTAGGGGGCCACAATCAGCCCCAGCATTTT. This chain joins TRBV28 and TRBJ1-5; 7 nucleotides align to TRBD1. Germline V gives CDR1 MDHEN, CDR2 SYDVKM. CDR3 length: 15 residues. V shed 8 bases, J shed 3 bases, and the junction held 10 bases outside the gene matches.

The chain has TRBV28 and TRBJ1-3, with 7 bases identical to TRBD1. The trim removed 5 bases at V and 0 bases at J, leaving 10 bases unmatched. CDR3 size: 17 residues. Germline CDR1 MDHEN, CDR2 SYDVKM. CDR3 sequence: CASSAPGTVFSGNTIYF. The CDR3 coding sequence is TGTGCCAGCAGTGCCCCCGGGACAGTCTTCTCTGGAAACACCATATATTTT.

CDR3 amino acids: CASSEPSGAKGYGYTF. The CDR3 nucleotides read TGTGCCAGCAGTGAACCGTCGGGGGCGAAGGGCTATGGCTACACCTTC. V gene TRBV25-1 combines with J gene TRBJ1-2; tentatively, D is TRBD1 (6 bases). Deletions cut 2 bases from V and 4 bases from J, with 17 bases between. The CDR3 is 16 amino acids. Germline CDR1 and CDR2: MGHDK and SYGVNS.